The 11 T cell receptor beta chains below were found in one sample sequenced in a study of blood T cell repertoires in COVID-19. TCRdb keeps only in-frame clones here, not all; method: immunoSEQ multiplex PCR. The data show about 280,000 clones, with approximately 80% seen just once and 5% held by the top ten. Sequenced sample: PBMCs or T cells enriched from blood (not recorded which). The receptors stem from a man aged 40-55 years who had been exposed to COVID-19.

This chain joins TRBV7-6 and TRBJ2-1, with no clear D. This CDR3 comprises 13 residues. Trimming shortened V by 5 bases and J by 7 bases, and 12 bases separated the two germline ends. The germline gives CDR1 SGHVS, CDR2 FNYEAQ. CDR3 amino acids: CASSPVRGNEQFF. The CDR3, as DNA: TGTGCCAGCAGCCCCGTGAGAGGTAATGAGCAGTTCTTC.

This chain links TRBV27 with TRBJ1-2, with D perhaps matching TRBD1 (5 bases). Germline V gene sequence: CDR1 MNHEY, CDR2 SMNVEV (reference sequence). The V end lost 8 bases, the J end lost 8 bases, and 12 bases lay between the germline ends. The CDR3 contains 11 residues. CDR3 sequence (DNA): TGTGCCAGCCTGGGCAGGGCGGGCTACACCTTC. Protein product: CASLGRAGYTF.

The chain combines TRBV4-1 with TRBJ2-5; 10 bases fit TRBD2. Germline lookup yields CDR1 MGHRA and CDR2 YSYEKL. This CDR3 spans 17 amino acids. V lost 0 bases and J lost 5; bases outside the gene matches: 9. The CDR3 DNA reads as TGCGCCAGCAGCCAAGAGGCGTCTAGCGGGAGTAGGGAGACCCAGTACTTC. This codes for CASSQEASSGSRETQYF.

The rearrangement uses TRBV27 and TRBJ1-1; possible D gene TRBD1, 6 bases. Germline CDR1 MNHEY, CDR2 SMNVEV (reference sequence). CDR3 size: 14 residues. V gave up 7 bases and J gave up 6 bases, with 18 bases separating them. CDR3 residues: CASTPTGTFAEAFF. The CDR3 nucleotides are TGTGCCAGCACCCCTACAGGGACGTTCGCTGAAGCTTTCTTT.

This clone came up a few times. The CDR3 region is CASSFNLAGSTDTQYF. The CDR3 DNA sequence: TGTGCCAGCAGCTTCAACCTAGCGGGGAGCACAGATACGCAGTATTTT. The V call is TRBV7-3, the J call TRBJ2-3, with TRBD2 matching 9 bases. Germline CDR1 and CDR2: SGHTA and FQGTGA. This CDR3 has 16 amino acids. With V trimmed by 3 bases and J by 0 bases, 4 bases remained unmatched.

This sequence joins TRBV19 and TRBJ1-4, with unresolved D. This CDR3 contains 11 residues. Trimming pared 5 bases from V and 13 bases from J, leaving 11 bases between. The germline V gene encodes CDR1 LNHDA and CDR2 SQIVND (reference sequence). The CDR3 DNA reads TGTGCCAGTAGTCATGCACTCGGACTGTTTTTT. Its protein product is CASSHALGLFF.

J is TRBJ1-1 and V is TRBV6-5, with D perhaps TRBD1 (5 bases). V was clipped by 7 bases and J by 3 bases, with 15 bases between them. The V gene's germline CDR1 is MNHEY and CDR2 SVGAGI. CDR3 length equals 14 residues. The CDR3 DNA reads TGTGCCAGCATCGTGGGAAGGGGATACACTGAAGCTTTCTTT. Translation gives CASIVGRGYTEAFF.

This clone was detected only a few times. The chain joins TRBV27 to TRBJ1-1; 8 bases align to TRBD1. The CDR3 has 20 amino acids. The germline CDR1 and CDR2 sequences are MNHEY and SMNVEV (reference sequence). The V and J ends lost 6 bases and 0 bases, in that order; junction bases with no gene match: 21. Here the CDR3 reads CASSPHDGQGVRAMNTEAFF. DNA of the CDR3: TGTGCCAGCAGCCCTCATGACGGACAGGGTGTACGGGCGATGAACACTGAAGCTTTCTTT.

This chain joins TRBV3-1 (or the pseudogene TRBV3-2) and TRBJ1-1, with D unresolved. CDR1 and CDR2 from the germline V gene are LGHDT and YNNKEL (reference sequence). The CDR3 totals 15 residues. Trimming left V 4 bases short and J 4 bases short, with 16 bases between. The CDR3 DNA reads TGTGCCAGCAGCCGATTCTCCGCTTCGGGCACTGAAGCTTTCTTT. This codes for CASSRFSASGTEAFF.

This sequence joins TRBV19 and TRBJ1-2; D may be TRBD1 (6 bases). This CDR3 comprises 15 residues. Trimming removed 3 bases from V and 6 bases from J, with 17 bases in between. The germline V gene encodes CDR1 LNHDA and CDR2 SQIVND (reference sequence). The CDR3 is CASSISTGFMDGYTF. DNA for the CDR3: TGTGCCAGTAGTATTTCTACAGGGTTTATGGATGGCTACACCTTC. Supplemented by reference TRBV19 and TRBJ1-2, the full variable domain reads DGGITQSPKYLFRKEGQNVTLSCEQNLNHDAMYWYRQDPGQGLRLIYYSQIVNDFQKGDIAEGYSVSREKKESFPLTVTSAQKNPTAFYLCASSISTGFMDGYTFGSGTRLTVV.

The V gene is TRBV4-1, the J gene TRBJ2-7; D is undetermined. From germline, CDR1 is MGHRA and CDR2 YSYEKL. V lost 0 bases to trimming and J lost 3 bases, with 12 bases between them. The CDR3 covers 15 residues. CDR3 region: CASSQDAGSSYEQYF. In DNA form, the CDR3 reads TGCGCCAGCAGCCAAGACGCCGGTAGCAGCTACGAGCAGTACTTC.